This T cell receptor (beta chain) was recovered during a study of blood T cell repertoires in COVID-19. The protocol was immunoSEQ multiplex PCR, while the TCRdb copy is restricted to in-frame clones and leaves out a portion. The sample records 300,000 to 400,000 clones, about 90% being singletons. This receptor was obtained from a woman between 65 and 79 years old with COVID-19, enrolled during active disease. Material for sequencing was peripheral blood.

The CDR3 reads CASSMGPWEGEETQYF. CDR3 coding DNA: TGTGCCAGTAGTATGGGGCCCTGGGAGGGCGAGGAGACCCAGTACTTC. The chain combines TRBV19 with TRBJ2-5; 7 bases align to TRBD2. Germline CDR1 is LNHDA and CDR2 is SQIVND (reference sequence). V lost 3 bases to trimming and J lost 5 bases; unmatched junction nucleotides: 12. The CDR3 loop spans 16 amino acids. Together with reference TRBV19 and TRBJ2-5, the CDR3 gives the full variable domain: DGGITQSPKYLFRKEGQNVTLSCEQNLNHDAMYWYRQDPGQGLRLIYYSQIVNDFQKGDIAEGYSVSREKKESFPLTVTSAQKNPTAFYLCASSMGPWEGEETQYFGPGTRLLVL.